The rows below give T cell receptor beta chains drawn from one sample of a study of Tregs in tolerant kidney transplant recipients. The protocol was immunoSEQ multiplex PCR, while the TCRdb copy is restricted to in-frame clones and leaves out a portion. The data contain 200,000 to 300,000 clones, about 80% of them singletons. The sequencing input was CD4+ T cells from blood. These receptors originate from a human donor in good health. Each CDR3 is given with its conserved first and last residue. D genes are given only for firm matches. Not every row has a clone size; where given, it reads once, few, many or a size class.

>TRBV7-3|TRBD1|16|-|TRBJ1-6
CASSRGSGTGNSPLHF
TGTGCCAGCAGCCGTGGCTCCGGGACAGGAAATTCACCCCTCCACTTT
>TRBV11-2|TRBD2|17|-|TRBJ2-2
CASSRIAGGRDTGELFF
TGTGCCAGCAGTCGCATCGCGGGGGGCCGCGACACCGGGGAGCTGTTTTTT
>TRBV18|-|13|-|TRBJ2-7
CASSPPGVYEQYF
TGTGCCAGCTCACCACCAGGCGTTTACGAGCAGTACTTC
>TRBV11-2|-|18|-|TRBJ1-5
CASSLGPGGGKGNQPQHF
TGTGCCAGCAGCTTGGGCCCGGGAGGGGGAAAGGGCAATCAGCCCCAGCATTTT
>TRBV6-6|TRBD1|15|-|TRBJ1-5
CASSPRDRGSQPQHF
TGTGCCAGCAGTCCCCGGGACAGGGGAAGTCAGCCCCAGCATTTT
>TRBV19|-|14|-|TRBJ1-4
CASSIAPHNEKLFF
TGTGCCAGTAGTATAGCCCCACATAATGAAAAACTGTTTTTT
>TRBV27|-|14|-|TRBJ2-5
CASSLSRLQETQYF
TGTGCCAGCAGTTTAAGTAGGTTACAAGAGACCCAGTACTTC
>TRBV6-5|-|14|-|TRBJ1-2
CASSYRAGNYDYTF
TGTGCCAGCAGTTACAGGGCAGGGAACTATGACTACACCTTC
>TRBV5-1|TRBD1|14|few|TRBJ2-5
CASSFQGAEETQYF
TGCGCCAGCAGTTTCCAGGGGGCGGAGGAGACCCAGTACTTC
>TRBV5-5|TRBD2|16|-|TRBJ2-2
CASTQRAGGDTGELFF
TGTGCCAGCACCCAGAGAGCGGGGGGCGACACCGGGGAGCTGTTTTTT
>TRBV5-1|TRBD1|15|-|TRBJ2-7
CASSRQGHISYEQYF
TGCGCCAGCAGTCGACAGGGGCATATCTCCTACGAGCAGTACTTC
>TRBV7-2|-|12|-|TRBJ2-4
CASSLRVGLQYF
TGTGCCAGCAGCTTAAGGGTCGGTCTTCAGTACTTC
>TRBV6-6|TRBD2|15|few|TRBJ2-5
CASSYSASGGETQYF
TGTGCCAGCAGTTACTCCGCTAGCGGGGGTGAGACCCAGTACTTC
>TRBV19|-|15|-|TRBJ2-5
CAVTPEDRYQETQYF
TGTGCAGTAACGCCGGAAGACAGGTACCAAGAGACCCAGTACTTC
>TRBV6-5|TRBD1|15|few|TRBJ2-5
CASTRTGGAGETQYF
TGTGCCAGCACGAGGACAGGGGGCGCAGGGGAGACCCAGTACTTC
>TRBV27|-|17|-|TRBJ2-2
CASSLKSNPLNTGELFF
TGTGCCAGCAGTTTAAAGAGCAACCCCCTTAACACCGGGGAGCTGTTTTTT
>TRBV5-1|TRBD2|15|-|TRBJ2-7
CASSTGTSDSYEQYF
TGCGCCAGCAGCACCGGGACTAGCGACTCCTACGAGCAGTACTTC
>TRBV18|TRBD2|15|once|TRBJ2-1
CASAPAAGGVNEQFF
TGTGCCAGCGCCCCCGCTGCGGGAGGGGTCAATGAGCAGTTCTTC
>TRBV18|-|16|-|TRBJ2-7
CASSPREGGTTYEQYF
TGTGCCAGCTCCCCTCGGGAAGGGGGGACCACCTACGAGCAGTACTTC
>TRBV10-1|TRBD1|13|-|TRBJ1-6
CATRDRGNSPLHF
TGCGCCACCCGGGACAGGGGTAATTCACCCCTCCACTTT
>TRBV30|TRBD1|14|-|TRBJ2-2
CATHGDRGAGELFF
TGTGCCACTCACGGGGACAGGGGGGCCGGGGAGCTGTTTTTT
>TRBV21-1|-|19|-|TRBJ1-4
CASSIKQERGLTANEKLFF
TGTGCCAGCAGCATCAAACAGGAGCGGGGGCTAACGGCTAATGAAAAACTGTTTTTT
>TRBV23-1|TRBD1|15|-|TRBJ2-2
CASSTRTGDTGELFF
TGCGCCAGCAGTACACGGACAGGGGACACCGGGGAGCTGTTTTTT
>TRBV27|-|15|-|TRBJ2-1
CASRRVGGSYNEQFF
TGTGCCAGCAGACGAGTCGGCGGCTCCTACAATGAGCAGTTCTTC
>TRBV6-6|-|12|-|TRBJ2-7
CASSSRVGEQYF
TGTGCCAGCAGTTCCAGGGTTGGCGAGCAGTACTTC
>TRBV19|TRBD1|11|-|TRBJ2-3
CATTGVDTQYF
TGTGCCACCACAGGGGTAGATACGCAGTATTTT
>TRBV5-1|-|12|few|TRBJ1-1
CASSLDGDEAFF
TGCGCCAGCAGCTTGGACGGGGATGAAGCTTTCTTT
>TRBV7-9|-|16|-|TRBJ1-5
CASSPGTVLDNQPQHF
TGTGCCAGCAGCCCCGGGACCGTTCTTGACAATCAGCCCCAGCATTTT
>TRBV28|-|15|few|TRBJ1-2
CASSLVGSGTTGYTF
TGTGCCAGCAGTTTAGTGGGATCCGGGACAACGGGCTACACCTTC
>TRBV15|TRBD1|17|-|TRBJ1-1
CATSRGPDRDRDTEAFF
TGTGCCACCAGCAGGGGCCCTGACAGGGACAGGGACACTGAAGCTTTCTTT
>TRBV5-1|-|14|once|TRBJ2-7
CASSLYQGEYEQYF
TGCGCCAGCAGCTTGTATCAGGGAGAATACGAGCAGTACTTC
>TRBV4-2|-|13|-|TRBJ2-3
CASSLSPGGTQYF
TGTGCCAGCAGCCTCTCCCCCGGGGGTACGCAGTATTTT
>TRBV15|-|15|once|TRBJ2-3
CATSPVRTSSDTQYF
TGTGCCACCAGCCCTGTGAGGACGTCGTCGGATACGCAGTATTTT
>TRBV9|-|14|-|TRBJ2-7
CASSVEIHSYEQYF
TGTGCCAGCAGCGTAGAGATACACTCCTACGAGCAGTACTTC
>TRBV7-9|-|11|-|TRBJ2-7
CASSFRIEQYF
TGTGCCAGCAGCTTTAGAATTGAGCAGTACTTC
>TRBV15|-|16|-|TRBJ2-4
CATSSGRAGTKNIQYF
TGTGCCACCAGCAGCGGAAGGGCGGGAACCAAAAACATTCAGTACTTC
>TRBV7-8|-|13|few|TRBJ1-4
CASLGGPGEKLFF
TGTGCCAGCCTTGGGGGGCCAGGTGAAAAACTGTTTTTT
>TRBV4-2|TRBD2|15|-|TRBJ2-5
CASSQIAGRRETQYF
TGTGCCAGCAGCCAGATAGCGGGGCGGCGCGAGACCCAGTACTTC
>TRBV7-8|TRBD1|16|-|TRBJ1-1
CASSLFQGATSTEAFF
TGTGCCAGCAGCTTGTTCCAGGGGGCAACCAGCACTGAAGCTTTCTTT
>TRBV6-5|-|13|-|TRBJ2-3
CASSPGITDTQYF
TGTGCCAGCAGCCCCGGAATCACAGATACGCAGTATTTT
>TRBV18|TRBD1|16|-|TRBJ1-3
CASSPKQGVTGNTIYF
TGTGCCAGCTCACCAAAACAGGGGGTCACTGGAAACACCATATATTTT
>TRBV9|TRBD1|16|-|TRBJ2-6
CASSGQGAHGANVLTF
TGTGCCAGCAGCGGACAGGGGGCGCATGGGGCCAACGTCCTGACTTTC